This entry concerns a single T cell receptor beta chain. This entry is derived from a study of PD-L1 blockade in urothelial cancer. Overall study context: Atezolizumab 1,200 mg was given intravenously every 3 weeks, starting 2014. Enrolled patients had been treated previously with 0 to 3 chemotherapy regimens. Reported median T cell count for blood samples was about 150,000.

Synthetic spike-ins, TCR analog templates, were added into each PCR. Libraries were prepared by immunoSEQ multiplex PCR; TCRdb keeps only in-frame clonotypes and omits some of them. Found here are 35,000 to 45,000 clones, roughly 89% of them singletons; the top ten hold 6% to 8%. Germline CDR1 SGHNT, CDR2 YYREEE (reference sequence). Trimming took 3 bases from V and 4 from J; bases not matched to a gene: 9. This CDR3 comprises 16 residues. The time point: peripheral blood 6 weeks after treatment start. The chain joins TRBV5-4 to TRBJ2-2, with 7 bases fitting TRBD1. The clonotype comes from a man between 65 and 79 years old with urothelial cancer. The sample was PBMCs, taken around atezolizumab (anti-PD-L1) treatment. CDR3 sequence: CASSSPRQGGTGELFF. The DNA of the CDR3 is TGTGCCAGCAGCTCACCGCGACAGGGCGGCACCGGGGAGCTGTTTTTT.